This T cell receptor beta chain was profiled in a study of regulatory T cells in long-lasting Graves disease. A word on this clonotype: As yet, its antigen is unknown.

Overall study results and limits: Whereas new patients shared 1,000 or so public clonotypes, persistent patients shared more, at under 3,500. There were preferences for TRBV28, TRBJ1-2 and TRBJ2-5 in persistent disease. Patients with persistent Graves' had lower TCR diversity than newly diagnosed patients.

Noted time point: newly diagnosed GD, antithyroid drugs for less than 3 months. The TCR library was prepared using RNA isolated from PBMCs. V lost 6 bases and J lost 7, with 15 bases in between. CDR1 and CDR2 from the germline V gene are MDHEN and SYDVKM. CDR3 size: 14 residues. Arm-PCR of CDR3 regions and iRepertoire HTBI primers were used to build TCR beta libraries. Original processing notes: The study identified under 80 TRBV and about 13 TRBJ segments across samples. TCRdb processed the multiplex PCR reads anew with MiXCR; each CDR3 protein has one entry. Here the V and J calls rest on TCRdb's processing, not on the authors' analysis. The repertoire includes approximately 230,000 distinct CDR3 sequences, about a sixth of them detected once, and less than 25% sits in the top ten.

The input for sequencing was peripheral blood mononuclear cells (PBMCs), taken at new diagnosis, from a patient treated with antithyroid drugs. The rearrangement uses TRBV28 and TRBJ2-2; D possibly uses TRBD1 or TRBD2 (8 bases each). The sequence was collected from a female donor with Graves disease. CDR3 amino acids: CASSRSGTGGELFF. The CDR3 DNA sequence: TGTGCCAGCAGCCGTAGCGGGACAGGCGGGGAGCTGTTTTTT.